This entry describes one TCR beta chain. Germline is not matched at one junction end, which may reflect a read error. The data originate from a study of blood T cell repertoires in COVID-19. Study context: From the United States, Italy and Spain came samples of acute and convalescent COVID-19. Nucleic acid was either cDNA or gDNA, and it came from T cells, B-cell-depleted T cells, or PBMCs.

Germline V gene lookup returns CDR1 SSHAT and CDR2 FNYEAQ (reference sequence). The CDR3 has 17 residues. In the authors' workflow: Estimated nucleated cell counts came from reference gene primer amplification. Assay: immunoSEQ multiplex PCR; the TCRdb copy retains only in-frame clones and omits some. D and trimming come from the DNA, and the V and J calls and clone size come from that table. The data show under 150,000 clones, about 82% seen once. This TCR was recovered from an elderly woman with active or convalescent COVID-19. This chain connects TRBV7-7 to TRBJ2-4, with D possibly TRBD2 on 5 matching bases. The sequencing input was peripheral blood. The CDR3 spells CASRNQRGSIAKNIQYF. The CDR3, as DNA: TGTGCTAGCAGAAATCAACGGGGTTCGATAGCCAAAAACATTCAGTACTTC.